Presented here are 7 T cell receptor beta chains from one specimen sequenced in a study of identical twins. TCRdb ran MiXCR on the 5' RACE reads and lists one entry per CDR3 protein. This repertoire shows approximately 550,000 distinct CDR3 sequences, approximately 20% found once; its top ten account for approximately 0.52%. The same sample was also studied in work on yellow fever vaccine responses in identical twins.

What was sequenced was CD4+ T cells sorted from blood. The source is a woman aged 18-29 years in good health.

The chain uses TRBV20-1 and TRBJ2-7, with TRBD2 matching over 11 bases. The V and J ends lost 3 bases and 5 bases, in that order; junction bases with no gene match: 9. Germline V gene data show CDR1 as DFQATT and CDR2 as SNEGSKA (reference sequence). The CDR3 is 15 residues long. The CDR3 sequence is CSASATSGSQHEQYF. In nucleotides, the CDR3 is TGCAGTGCTAGTGCCACTAGCGGGAGTCAGCACGAGCAGTACTTC.

The chain has TRBV5-1 and TRBJ2-7; 7 nucleotides line up with TRBD2. V lost 0 bases to trimming and J lost 2 bases; unmatched junction nucleotides: 5. The V gene's germline CDR1 is SGHRS and CDR2 YFSETQ. This CDR3 spans 15 amino acids. CDR3 residues: CASSLGVAGTYEQYF. The CDR3 nucleotides are TGCGCCAGCAGCTTGGGGGTAGCGGGTACCTACGAGCAGTACTTC.

The chain recombines TRBV20-1 with TRBJ2-5; D not certain. This CDR3 has 15 amino acids. Germline V gene data show CDR1 as DFQATT and CDR2 as SNEGSKA (reference sequence). Trimming took off 3 bases at V and 5 bases at J, with 19 bases between the two ends. The CDR3 nucleotides read TGCAGTGCTAGTAGTGCGGCCAACGCGGCGGAGACCCAGTACTTC. Translated: CSASSAANAAETQYF.

This clonotype was seen once. The chain employs TRBV2 and TRBJ2-7; D is perhaps TRBD2 (6 bases). V gave up 5 bases and J gave up 2 bases, with 13 bases separating them. The CDR3 spans 14 residues. The V gene's germline CDR1 is SNHLY and CDR2 FYNNEI. CDR3 protein: CASSPASVAYEQYF. CDR3 in DNA: TGTGCCAGCAGTCCCGCTAGCGTTGCCTACGAGCAGTACTTC.

This clonotype was picked up a small number of times. The V gene is TRBV5-1, the J gene TRBJ2-3; 8 nucleotides match TRBD1. Germline V CDR1 and CDR2: SGHRS, YFSETQ. The V and J ends lost 4 bases and 0 bases, in that order; junction bases with no gene match: 7. The CDR3 length is 16 residues. The CDR3 coding sequence is TGCGCCAGCAGCCTCCGACAGGGGCCCAGCACAGATACGCAGTATTTT. Its translation: CASSLRQGPSTDTQYF.

J is TRBJ1-1 and V is TRBV12-5, with D uncertain. V was shortened by 2 bases and J by 1 base, with 5 bases between the two germline ends. CDR1 LGHNT and CDR2 FRNRAP come from the germline V gene. CDR3 size: 13 residues. CDR3 loop: CASGLNKNTEAFF. Here the CDR3 DNA reads TGTGCTAGTGGTTTGAACAAGAACACTGAAGCTTTCTTT.

The V and J genes are TRBV6-1 and TRBJ2-5; 9 nucleotides align to TRBD1. Germline trimming cut 5 bases from V and 4 bases from J; bases unmatched to any gene: 2. The length of the CDR3 is 13 residues. The V gene's germline CDR1 is MNHNS and CDR2 SASEGT. The CDR3 reads CASSTTGGETQYF. The CDR3 nucleotides are TGTGCCAGCAGTACGACAGGGGGAGAGACCCAGTACTTC.